These 29 T cell receptor beta chains were all obtained from the same sample, sequenced in a study of blood T cell repertoires in COVID-19. Measured with immunoSEQ multiplex PCR; TCRdb has only the in-frame clones, and not every one. The table lists about 200,000 clones, 70% to 90% of them singletons. The sequencing input was peripheral blood. Source of these receptors: a man between 60 and 75 years old with acute or convalescent COVID-19.

The chain is built from TRBV6-5 and TRBJ2-7; maybe TRBD1 (5 bases). The germline gives CDR1 MNHEY, CDR2 SVGAGI. The CDR3 loop spans 12 amino acids. V lost 8 bases and J 2 bases, leaving 10 bases between the germline ends. The chain's CDR3 is CASRGHTYEQYF. CDR3 coding DNA: TGTGCCAGCCGAGGACATACCTACGAGCAGTACTTC.

This rearrangement joins TRBV6-5 to TRBJ2-5, with 7 bases fitting TRBD1. V lost 4 bases to trimming and J lost 3 bases; unmatched junction nucleotides: 11. CDR1 is MNHEY and CDR2 is SVGAGI in the germline V gene. The CDR3 extends over 16 amino acids. The CDR3 protein is CASSSVSVDREETQYF. The CDR3, as DNA: TGTGCCAGCAGTTCCGTCTCCGTCGACAGGGAAGAGACCCAGTACTTC.

This rearrangement joins TRBV6-2 or TRBV6-3 to TRBJ2-7; the D gene is possibly TRBD1 (7 bases). The V gene's germline CDR1 is MNHEY and CDR2 SVGEGT. The CDR3 length is 18 residues. The germline V and J ends were trimmed by 1 base and 2 bases, with 21 bases remaining between them. The CDR3 is CASSYLRDRQSRAYEQYF. CDR3 nucleotide sequence: TGTGCCAGCAGTTACTTGCGGGACAGACAATCTCGGGCCTACGAGCAGTACTTC.

The DNA of the CDR3 is TGTGCCAGCAGCTTAGGTGGGACAAACTCCTACAATGAGCAGTTCTTC. Residues: CASSLGGTNSYNEQFF. The chain is built from TRBV11-3 and TRBJ2-1; weak D call: TRBD1 (6 bases). This CDR3 comprises 16 residues. The V gene's germline CDR1 is SGHNT and CDR2 YENEEA. V was pared by 1 base and J by 0 bases, with 10 bases between.

The genes are TRBV6-5 and TRBJ1-3; 9 nucleotides align to TRBD1. Looked up from germline, CDR1 is MNHEY and CDR2 is SVGAGI. The V and J ends lost 6 bases and 4 bases, in that order; junction bases with no gene match: 7. The CDR3 totals 15 residues. The CDR3, as DNA: TGTGCCAGCAGCCAGGACAGGGGAGCGGGAAACACCATATATTTT. It encodes CASSQDRGAGNTIYF.

This chain links TRBV5-1 with TRBJ2-7; TRBD1 agrees at 7 bases. The CDR3 is made up of 15 amino acids. With 4 bases clipped from V and 0 bases from J, the junction kept 7 bases outside the gene matches. Germline CDR1 SGHRS, CDR2 YFSETQ. DNA for the CDR3: TGCGCCAGCAGCGCCTCGACAGGGTACTCCTACGAGCAGTACTTC. This gives the protein CASSASTGYSYEQYF. Variable domain in full (rest from reference TRBV5-1 and TRBJ2-7): KAGVTQTPRYLIKTRGQQVTLSCSPISGHRSVSWYQQTPGQGLQFLFEYFSETQRNKGNFPGRFSGRQFSNSRSEMNVSTLELGDSALYLCASSASTGYSYEQYFGPGTRLTVT.

The genes are TRBV21-1 and TRBJ1-2. TRBV21-1 is a documented pseudogene. The CDR3 covers 14 residues. The CDR3 region has the DNA TGTGCCAGCACCAGACTGTACTTTAGCTATGGCTACACCTTC. It yields the protein CASTRLYFSYGYTF.

The chain recombines TRBV29-1 with TRBJ2-3; TRBD2 aligns across 10 bases. The CDR3 loop spans 17 amino acids. V trimming: 4 bases; J trimming: 4 bases; junction bases outside the gene matches: 14. Per germline, CDR1 SQVTM and CDR2 ANQGSEA. The CDR3 DNA reads as TGCAGCGTTGCCCGCATCCGGGCTAGCGGGGGTGCAGATACGCAGTATTTT. Translating it yields CSVARIRASGGADTQYF.

V usage is TRBV6-4 and J usage is TRBJ1-1, with D unclear. Trimming took off 6 bases at V and 6 bases at J, with 14 bases between the two ends. The CDR3 loop spans 13 amino acids. Germline V gene lookup returns CDR1 MRHNA and CDR2 SNTAGT. In nucleotides, the CDR3 is TGTGCCAGCAGGGTCCACTATGGTTCTGAAGCTTTCTTT. This translates into CASRVHYGSEAFF.

This clone showed up just once. The chain couples TRBV2 to TRBJ2-7; 10 nucleotides match TRBD2. The V and J ends lost 7 bases and 6 bases, in that order; junction bases with no gene match: 6. This CDR3 contains 13 residues. Looked up from germline, CDR1 is SNHLY and CDR2 is FYNNEI. The CDR3: CASNRLAGGEQYF. In DNA, the CDR3 is TGTGCCAGCAATCGACTAGCGGGCGGCGAGCAGTACTTC.

V gene TRBV7-3 combines with J gene TRBJ1-4; TRBD1 matches at 8 bases. Germline lookup yields CDR1 SGHTA and CDR2 FQGTGA. The CDR3 has 12 amino acids. Germline trimming cut 5 bases from V and 11 bases from J; bases unmatched to any gene: 4. The CDR3 DNA reads TGTGCCAGCAGCGCGACAGGGGATAAACTGTTTTTT. It yields the protein CASSATGDKLFF.

This clone showed up just once. The chain links TRBV19 to TRBJ1-2; possibly TRBD1 for D (5 bases). The CDR3 length is 13 residues. The V and J ends lost 3 bases and 4 bases respectively, with 9 bases between them. Germline CDR1 reads LNHDA; CDR2 reads SQIVND (reference sequence). The CDR3: CASSMAGTYGYTF. The DNA of the CDR3 is TGTGCCAGTAGTATGGCGGGGACCTATGGCTACACCTTC.

The chain combines TRBV11-2 with TRBJ1-3, with TRBD1 as a possible D gene (5 bases). This CDR3 is built from 18 residues. Between the trimmed V and J ends, which lost 2 bases and 1 base, there was a span of 18 bases. The germline CDR1 and CDR2 sequences are SGHAT and FQNNGV. CDR3 DNA: TGTGCCAGCAGCTTAAGGGCGGGGAGGGGAGTTTCTGGAAACACCATATATTTT. It encodes CASSLRAGRGVSGNTIYF. Variable domain in full (rest from reference TRBV11-2 and TRBJ1-3): EAGVAQSPRYKIIEKRQSVAFWCNPISGHATLYWYQQILGQGPKLLIQFQNNGVVDDSQLPKDRFSAERLKGVDSTLKIQPAKLEDSAVYLCASSLRAGRGVSGNTIYFGEGSWLTVV.

This clone was seen a single time. The rearrangement joins TRBV3-1 (or the pseudogene TRBV3-2) to TRBJ1-1; a possible D gene is TRBD1 (5 bases). This CDR3 is built from 16 residues. Trimming cost V 0 bases and J 0 bases, with 11 bases left between them. The V gene's germline CDR1 is LGHDT and CDR2 YNNKEL (reference sequence). The CDR3 DNA sequence: TGTGCCAGCAGCCAAGAGGGGCCAAGAGTGAACACTGAAGCTTTCTTT. Translation: CASSQEGPRVNTEAFF.

The V gene is TRBV10-3, the J gene TRBJ2-7; TRBD1 matches at 7 bases. The CDR3 is 13 residues long. The germline V gene encodes CDR1 ENHRY and CDR2 SYGVKD. V lost 5 bases, J lost 3 bases, and 4 bases stayed unmatched. CDR3: CAISPDRDYEQYF. The CDR3 coding sequence is TGTGCCATCAGTCCCGACAGGGACTACGAGCAGTACTTC.

The rearrangement links TRBV6-5 to TRBJ1-5; D perhaps matches TRBD1 (5 bases). The CDR3 runs to 15 residues. The V gene's germline CDR1 is MNHEY and CDR2 SVGAGI. Trimming left V 5 bases short and J 2 bases short, with 13 bases between. The DNA of the CDR3 is TGTGCCAGCAGTCCCGGGAGGGGAGGCAATCAGCCCCAGCATTTT. This translates into CASSPGRGGNQPQHF.

The V call is TRBV6-5, the J call TRBJ2-3; the D gene is possibly TRBD2 (7 bases). Looked up from germline, CDR1 is MNHEY and CDR2 is SVGAGI. V was shortened by 6 bases and J by 2 bases, with 15 bases between the two germline ends. The CDR3 spans 15 residues. The DNA for the CDR3 is TGTGCCAGCAGGTTAAAGGGGGGGCACACAGATACGCAGTATTTT. Translating gives CASRLKGGHTDTQYF.

The rearrangement uses TRBV11-1 and TRBJ2-1; 10 nucleotides agree with TRBD2. This CDR3 is built from 16 residues. The V and J ends lost 5 bases and 5 bases, in that order; junction bases with no gene match: 9. CDR1 and CDR2 (germline): SGHAT, FQDESV (reference sequence). Here the CDR3 reads CASSRNGAGGDNEQFF. As DNA, the CDR3 is TGTGCCAGCAGCCGTAATGGAGCGGGGGGGGACAATGAGCAGTTCTTC.

The gene calls are TRBV27 and TRBJ2-6, with 9 bases identical to TRBD1. The V gene end was trimmed by 6 bases and the J gene end by 1 base; junction bases not matched to a gene: 10. Per germline, CDR1 MNHEY and CDR2 SMNVEV (reference sequence). The CDR3 spans 18 residues. The DNA of the CDR3 is TGTGCCAGCAGGAAACCGGGACAGGGTACTTCTGGGGCCAACGTCCTGACTTTC. Its protein is CASRKPGQGTSGANVLTF.

The chain uses TRBV4-1 and TRBJ2-2, with TRBD2 identical over 11 bases. V shed 1 base, J shed 1 base, and the junction held 5 bases outside the gene matches. CDR3 length: 18 residues. Germline CDR1 MGHRA, CDR2 YSYEKL. The CDR3 spells CASSQVLAGGLNTGELFF. The CDR3 nucleotides are TGCGCCAGCAGCCAAGTCCTAGCGGGGGGCCTGAACACCGGGGAGCTGTTTTTT.

The CDR3 DNA sequence: TGTGCCACCAGCAGTGTACAGGGGGGTGCCGAAGCTTTCTTT. It yields the protein CATSSVQGGAEAFF. The chain carries TRBV15 and TRBJ1-1; 8 bases are shared with TRBD1. The CDR3 length is 14 residues. Germline assignment: CDR1 LNHNV and CDR2 YYDKDF (reference sequence). V gave up 3 bases and J gave up 8 bases; unmatched junction bases: 8.

The DNA for the CDR3 is TGTGCCAGCAGTGTAGGTGGGACAGGGACATACGAGCAGTACTTC. Translated: CASSVGGTGTYEQYF. The chain combines TRBV2 with TRBJ2-7, with 9 nucleotides matching TRBD1. Germline V lookup: CDR1 SNHLY, CDR2 FYNNEI. After removal of 4 bases from V and 4 bases from J, the junction contained 8 bases not matched to a gene. The CDR3 covers 15 residues.

This clone was found once. This chain connects TRBV9 to TRBJ2-6; the match to TRBD1 covers 10 bases. J was trimmed by 0 bases and V by 4 bases; bases with no gene match: 7. The CDR3 has 18 residues. The germline V gene has CDR1 SGDLS and CDR2 YYNGEE. CDR3 sequence reads: CASSPQGTGASGANVLTF. CDR3 DNA: TGTGCCAGCAGCCCCCAGGGGACAGGGGCCTCTGGGGCCAACGTCCTGACTTTC.

The chain couples TRBV7-3 to TRBJ2-5; 7 bases align to TRBD1. V gave up 0 bases and J gave up 5 bases; unmatched junction bases: 6. The CDR3 totals 15 residues. Per germline, CDR1 SGHTA and CDR2 FQGTGA. In DNA, the CDR3 is TGTGCCAGCAGCTTAACGGGACAGAGACTGGAGACCCAGTACTTC. Translation gives CASSLTGQRLETQYF. The variable domain in full, with the rest retrieved from reference TRBV7-3 and TRBJ2-5, is GAGVSQTPSNKVTEKGKYVELRCDPISGHTALYWYRQSLGQGPEFLIYFQGTGAADDSGLPNDRFFAVRPEGSVSTLKIQRTERGDSAVYLCASSLTGQRLETQYFGPGTRLLVL.

The J gene is TRBJ1-1, the V gene TRBV20-1; no clear D. V lost 3 bases and J 1 base, leaving 15 bases between the germline ends. The CDR3 length is 15 residues. Germline V CDR1 and CDR2: DFQATT, SNEGSKA (reference sequence). In DNA, the CDR3 is TGCAGTGCTAGTCGTCGGGGTCGGGGGAACACTGAAGCTTTCTTT. This sequence encodes CSASRRGRGNTEAFF.

The V call is TRBV18, the J call TRBJ2-7; 11 bases line up with TRBD2. Germline V gives CDR1 KGHSH, CDR2 LQKENI. V shed 5 bases, J shed 6 bases, and the junction held 6 bases outside the gene matches. The CDR3 runs to 14 residues. CDR3 in DNA: TGTGCCAGCTCAACTAGCGGGGGAGCGCTCGAGCAGTACTTC. It codes for CASSTSGGALEQYF.

The gene calls are TRBV6-5 and TRBJ2-1; possibly TRBD2 for D (5 bases). The CDR3 extends over 15 amino acids. Germline V gene lookup returns CDR1 MNHEY and CDR2 SVGAGI. The V gene lost 0 bases and the J gene lost 6 bases, with 12 bases spanning the gap. CDR3 DNA sequence: TGTGCCAGCAGTTACTCGAATCCAGGAGGCAATGAGCAGTTCTTC. As protein: CASSYSNPGGNEQFF.

The gene calls are TRBV3-1 (or the pseudogene TRBV3-2) and TRBJ2-7, with 11 bases fitting TRBD1. The CDR3 is 15 residues long. The V gene's germline CDR1 is LGHDT and CDR2 YNNKEL (reference sequence). V was pared by 3 bases and J by 5 bases, with 6 bases of the junction left unmatched. Here the CDR3 reads CASSHRSDRGHEQYF. CDR3 DNA sequence: TGTGCCAGCAGCCACCGGTCGGACAGGGGGCACGAGCAGTACTTC.

V is TRBV6-6 and J is TRBJ1-1; D is uncertain. Germline assignment: CDR1 MNHNY and CDR2 SVGAGI (reference sequence). This CDR3 spans 13 amino acids. V was shortened by 8 bases and J by 5 bases, with 15 bases between the two germline ends. The CDR3 DNA reads TGTGCCAGCGATTCGGGAAAAGGTACTGAAGCTTTCTTT. Translation: CASDSGKGTEAFF.